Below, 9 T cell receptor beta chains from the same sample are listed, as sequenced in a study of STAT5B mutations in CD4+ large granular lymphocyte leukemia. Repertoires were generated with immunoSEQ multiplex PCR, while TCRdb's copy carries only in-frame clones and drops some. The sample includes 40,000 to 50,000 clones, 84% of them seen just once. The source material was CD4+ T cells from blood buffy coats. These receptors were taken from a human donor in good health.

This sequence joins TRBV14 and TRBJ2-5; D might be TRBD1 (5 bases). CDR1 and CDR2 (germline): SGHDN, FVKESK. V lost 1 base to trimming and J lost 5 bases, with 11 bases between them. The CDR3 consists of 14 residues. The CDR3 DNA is TGTGCCAGCAGCCAAGCGACAGCAGCGGAGACCCAGTACTTC. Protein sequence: CASSQATAAETQYF. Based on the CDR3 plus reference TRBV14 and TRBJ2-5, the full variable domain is EAGVTQFPSHSVIEKGQTVTLRCDPISGHDNLYWYRRVMGKEIKFLLHFVKESKQDESGMPNNRFLAERTGGTYSTLKVQPAELEDSGVYFCASSQATAAETQYFGPGTRLLVL.

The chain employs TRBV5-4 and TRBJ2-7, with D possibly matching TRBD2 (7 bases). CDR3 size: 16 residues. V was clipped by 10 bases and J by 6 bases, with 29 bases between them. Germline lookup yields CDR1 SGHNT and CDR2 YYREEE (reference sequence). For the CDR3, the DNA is TGTGCCGGGCATGCGCTTTCTGGGGGGGCCTTATCCGAGCAGTACTTC. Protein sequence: CAGHALSGGALSEQYF.

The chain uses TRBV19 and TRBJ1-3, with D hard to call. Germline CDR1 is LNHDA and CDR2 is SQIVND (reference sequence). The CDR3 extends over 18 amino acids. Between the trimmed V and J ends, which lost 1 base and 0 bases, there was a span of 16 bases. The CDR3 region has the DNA TGTGCCAGTAGTATAGGAAGGGAGCCAATTGCCTCTGGAAACACCATATATTTT. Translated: CASSIGREPIASGNTIYF.

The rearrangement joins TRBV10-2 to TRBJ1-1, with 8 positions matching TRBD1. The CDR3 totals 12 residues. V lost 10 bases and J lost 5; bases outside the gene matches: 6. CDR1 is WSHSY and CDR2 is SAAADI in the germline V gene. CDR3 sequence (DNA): TGCGCCACACAGGGGGATGGTACTGAAGCTTTCTTT. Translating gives CATQGDGTEAFF.

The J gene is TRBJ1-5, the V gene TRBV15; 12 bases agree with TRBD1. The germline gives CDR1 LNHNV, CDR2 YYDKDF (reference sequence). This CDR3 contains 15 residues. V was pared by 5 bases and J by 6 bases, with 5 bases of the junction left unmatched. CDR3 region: CATSWGQGAGQPQHF. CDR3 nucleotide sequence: TGTGCCACCAGCTGGGGACAGGGGGCAGGTCAGCCCCAGCATTTT.

The CDR3 sequence is CASSYGGGSEYF. CDR3 DNA sequence: TGTGCCAGCAGTTACGGAGGGGGCTCCGAGTACTTC. V usage is TRBV6-5 and J usage is TRBJ2-5; D possibly corresponds to TRBD1 (7 bases). The CDR3 covers 12 residues. Between the trimmed V and J ends, which lost 2 bases and 12 bases, there was a span of 13 bases. Germline CDR1 is MNHEY and CDR2 is SVGAGI.

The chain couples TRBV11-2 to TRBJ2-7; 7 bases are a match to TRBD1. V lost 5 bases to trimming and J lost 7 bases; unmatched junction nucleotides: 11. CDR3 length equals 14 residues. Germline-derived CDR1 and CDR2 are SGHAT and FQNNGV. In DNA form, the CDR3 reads TGTGCCAGCAGCAGAAAGGACAGGTGGTCGGAGCAGTACTTC. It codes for CASSRKDRWSEQYF.

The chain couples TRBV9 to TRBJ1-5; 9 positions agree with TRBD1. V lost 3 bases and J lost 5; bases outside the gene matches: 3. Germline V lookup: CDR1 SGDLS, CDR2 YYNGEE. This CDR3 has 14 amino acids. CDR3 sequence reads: CASSAGTGYQPQHF. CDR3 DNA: TGTGCCAGCAGCGCCGGGACAGGGTATCAGCCCCAGCATTTT.

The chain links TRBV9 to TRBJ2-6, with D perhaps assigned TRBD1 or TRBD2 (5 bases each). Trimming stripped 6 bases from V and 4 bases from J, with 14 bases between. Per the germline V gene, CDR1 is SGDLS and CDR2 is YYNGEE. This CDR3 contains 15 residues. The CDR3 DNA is TGTGCCAGCACCTGGGGGAGTCCAGGGGCCAACGTCCTGACTTTC. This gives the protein CASTWGSPGANVLTF.